This section outlines one TCR beta chain sequence together with its context. Its specificity is not known. These data originate in a study of cytotoxic CD8 clonotypes in ibrutinib-treated CLL. Study-wide background: Sequencing produced an average of about 260,000 productive templates and tens of thousands of productive rearrangements per sample.

Sequencing used immunoSEQ multiplex PCR; TCRdb keeps in-frame clones, though not all of them. The sample holds around 70,000 clones; approximately 82% are singletons and the top ten take 35% to 45%. Study conclusions and caveats: Baseline clonality, higher than in age-matched healthy donors, tracked circulating CD8+ T-cell counts.

This TCR derives from a human donor with chronic lymphocytic leukemia. Specimen: PBMCs, collected after 24 months of ibrutinib treatment.

The CDR3 region is CASSLGAGGPDTQYF. The CDR3 DNA reads TGTGCCAGCAGCTTAGGGGCGGGAGGACCCGATACGCAGTATTTT. The genes are TRBV7-2 and TRBJ2-3; 8 nucleotides agree with TRBD2. Per the germline V gene, CDR1 is SGHTA and CDR2 is FQGNSA. V lost 1 base to trimming and J lost 6 bases; unmatched junction nucleotides: 6. The CDR3 loop spans 15 amino acids.